These 25 T cell receptor beta chains share one sample of origin, sequenced in a study of cytomegalovirus exposure and HLA in healthy donors (dated by TCRdb to about 2017). Library method: the immunoSEQ multiplex PCR assay. The multiplex PCR relied on a mix of 60 forward primers for TCR Vbeta segments and 13 reverse primers for TCR Jbeta segments. TCRdb obtained this table from immuneACCESS and retained in-frame rearrangements with V and J assigned. These tables miss some clones; where compared with another copy, unresolved V genes account for less than half of the shortfall, and the remainder is unexplained. Here the sample has over 130,000 clones; roughly three quarters occur a single time. The ten largest make up approximately 3.7% of the sample. Sequenced: PBMCs. The receptors stem from a human donor in good health.

V gene TRBV7-9 combines with J gene TRBJ1-1; 9 bases align to TRBD1. The CDR3 spans 17 residues. V lost 1 base to trimming and J lost 0 bases; unmatched junction nucleotides: 6. CDR1 is SEHNR and CDR2 is FQNEAQ in the germline V gene (reference sequence). CDR3 DNA sequence: TGTGCCAGCAGCTTAGGACACAGGGGGCATATGAACACTGAAGCTTTCTTT. The encoded protein is CASSLGHRGHMNTEAFF.

This clone showed up just once. The V call is TRBV5-1, the J call TRBJ1-1, with D maybe TRBD1 (5 bases). CDR3 length equals 14 residues. V lost 0 bases and J lost 1, with 7 bases in between. Germline values: CDR1 SGHRS, CDR2 YFSETQ. CDR3 loop: CASSLAGGNTEAFF. The CDR3 region has the DNA TGCGCCAGCAGCTTGGCCGGGGGGAACACTGAAGCTTTCTTT.

The chain joins TRBV6-5 to TRBJ2-7, with D perhaps matching TRBD1 (6 bases). The germline V gene encodes CDR1 MNHEY and CDR2 SVGAGI. V was shortened by 6 bases and J by 2 bases, with 11 bases between the two germline ends. The CDR3 consists of 13 residues. This CDR3 reads CASRQGVTYEQYF. The CDR3, as DNA: TGTGCCAGCAGACAGGGAGTAACCTACGAGCAGTACTTC.

This chain connects TRBV7-9 to TRBJ2-1; TRBD2 aligns across 9 bases. The ends lost 3 bases at V and 8 bases at J; junction bases unmatched: 14. This CDR3 is built from 17 residues. The V gene's germline CDR1 is SEHNR and CDR2 FQNEAQ (reference sequence). CDR3 region: CASSFRVGAGGEHEQFF. CDR3 in DNA: TGTGCCAGCAGCTTCAGGGTAGGAGCGGGAGGAGAGCATGAGCAGTTCTTC.

The chain recombines TRBV11-2 with TRBJ1-1, with D tentatively TRBD1 (5 bases). Per germline, CDR1 SGHAT and CDR2 FQNNGV. The CDR3 has 12 residues. V was pared by 3 bases and J by 6 bases, with 8 bases between. The DNA of the CDR3 is TGTGCCAGCAGCTTCAGGACACCTGAAGCTTTCTTT. Protein: CASSFRTPEAFF.

The chain joins TRBV4-3 to TRBJ2-1; D may be TRBD2 (5 bases). Trimming removed 4 bases at V and 4 bases at J, with 8 bases between. The CDR3 length is 13 residues. Germline CDR1 is LGHNA and CDR2 is YSLEER. CDR3 DNA: TGCGCCAGCAGCCTGGACTTTTACAATGAGCAGTTCTTC. As protein: CASSLDFYNEQFF.

The gene calls are TRBV6-5 and TRBJ2-1; no firm D call. The V end was cut by 2 bases, the J end by 5 bases, with 13 bases between. CDR1 and CDR2 from the germline V gene are MNHEY and SVGAGI. The CDR3 is 15 residues long. The CDR3 bases are TGTGCCAGCAGTTACCTTCCTACTTTGCACAATGAGCAGTTCTTC. It yields the protein CASSYLPTLHNEQFF.

V gene TRBV10-3 combines with J gene TRBJ2-1; 8 nucleotides align to TRBD2. The ends lost 6 bases at V and 7 bases at J; junction bases unmatched: 2. The CDR3 is 12 residues long. Germline V gene data show CDR1 as ENHRY and CDR2 as SYGVKD. The CDR3 protein is CAIRTGGNEQFF. The CDR3 nucleotides read TGTGCCATCAGGACGGGAGGGAATGAGCAGTTCTTC.

The chain couples TRBV6-1 to TRBJ2-1; 7 positions match TRBD2. CDR1 and CDR2 from the germline V gene are MNHNS and SASEGT. The CDR3 spans 12 residues. J lost 9 bases, V lost 4 bases, and 3 bases had no gene match. CDR3 nucleotides: TGTGCCAGCAGTGGCGGGGGTCCTGAGCAGTTCTTC. Translated, it gives CASSGGGPEQFF.

The chain uses TRBV14 and TRBJ1-1; the D gene is possibly TRBD1 (6 bases). The CDR3 runs to 13 residues. Trimming cost V 2 bases and J 7 bases, with 11 bases left between them. Germline CDR1 and CDR2: SGHDN and FVKESK. CDR3 sequence (DNA): TGTGCCAGCAGCCAAAACAGGGCGGGTGAAGCTTTCTTT. Its translation is CASSQNRAGEAFF.

This clone was counted a few times. This chain joins TRBV6-5 and TRBJ1-1; 7 nucleotides align to TRBD1. CDR3 length: 14 amino acids. V shed 2 bases and J 1 base; nucleotides not matched to a gene: 1. The V gene's germline CDR1 is MNHEY and CDR2 SVGAGI. This chain's CDR3 is CASSYGTANTEAFF. The CDR3 DNA sequence: TGTGCCAGCAGTTACGGGACAGCGAACACTGAAGCTTTCTTT.

This chain links TRBV9 with TRBJ2-1; 7 bases map to TRBD2. The junction had 10 bases not matched to a gene; V was cut back by 0 bases and J by 10 bases. The CDR3 extends over 15 amino acids. CDR1 SGDLS and CDR2 YYNGEE come from the germline V gene. As DNA, the CDR3 is TGTGCCAGCAGCGTAGAGGGAGGGCCTGGCGACGAGCAGTTCTTC. Amino acid sequence: CASSVEGGPGDEQFF. Based on the CDR3 plus reference TRBV9 and TRBJ2-1, the full variable domain is DSGVTQTPKHLITATGQRVTLRCSPRSGDLSVYWYQQSLDQGLQFLIQYYNGEERAKGNILERFSAQQFPDLHSELNLSSLELGDSALYFCASSVEGGPGDEQFFGPGTRLTVL.

The CDR3 is CASSQGTGLGTDTQYF. CDR3 nucleotides: TGTGCCAGCAGCCAAGGCACAGGGTTAGGCACAGATACGCAGTATTTT. The chain carries TRBV14 and TRBJ2-3, with D perhaps TRBD1 (6 bases). Germline-derived CDR1 and CDR2 are SGHDN and FVKESK. V was clipped by 1 base and J by 1 base, with 12 bases between them. The CDR3 contains 16 residues. Full variable domain (remainder filled in from reference TRBV14 and TRBJ2-3): EAGVTQFPSHSVIEKGQTVTLRCDPISGHDNLYWYRRVMGKEIKFLLHFVKESKQDESGMPNNRFLAERTGGTYSTLKVQPAELEDSGVYFCASSQGTGLGTDTQYFGPGTRLTVL.

A few counts support this clone. The CDR3: CASSQETGMNTEAFF. The CDR3 region has the DNA TGCGCCAGCAGCCAAGAGACAGGGATGAACACTGAAGCTTTCTTT. This chain joins TRBV4-1 and TRBJ1-1; 7 bases line up with TRBD1. V shed 0 bases, J shed 0 bases, and the junction held 1 base outside the gene matches. The CDR3 spans 15 residues. CDR1 MGHRA and CDR2 YSYEKL come from the germline V gene.

This chain joins TRBV12-5 and TRBJ2-2; D may be TRBD2 (5 bases). Germline loops: CDR1 LGHNT, CDR2 FRNRAP. The V end was cut by 6 bases, the J end by 3 bases, with 8 bases between. The length of the CDR3 is 13 residues. Here the CDR3 reads CASGSSDTGELFF. Here the CDR3 DNA reads TGTGCTAGTGGGAGTAGCGACACCGGGGAGCTGTTTTTT.

This clone was seen only a few times. CDR3 in DNA: TGTGCCAGCAGTTTATCGAAGGGGGGCAATCAGCCCCAGCATTTT. Protein product: CASSLSKGGNQPQHF. The chain uses TRBV27 and TRBJ1-5, with a tentative D call TRBD1 (6 bases). From germline, CDR1 is MNHEY and CDR2 SMNVEV (reference sequence). The CDR3 runs to 15 residues. V gave up 0 bases and J gave up 2 bases, with 8 bases separating them.

Only one count was recorded for this clone. V usage is TRBV28 and J usage is TRBJ2-7; 7 bases fit TRBD1. The V gene's germline CDR1 is MDHEN and CDR2 SYDVKM. The CDR3 loop spans 13 amino acids. Trimming cost V 5 bases and J 3 bases; bases outside gene matches: 4. The CDR3 reads CASSIGTDYEQYF. The CDR3 region has the DNA TGTGCCAGCAGTATTGGGACAGACTACGAGCAGTACTTC.

This chain connects TRBV7-8 to TRBJ2-5; 11 bases agree with TRBD2. Per germline, CDR1 SGHVS and CDR2 FQNEAQ. The V segment lost 3 bases and the J segment 2 bases; nucleotides outside the gene matches: 2. The CDR3 is made up of 15 amino acids. The CDR3 region has the DNA TGTGCCAGCAGCTTTGGGACTAGCGGACAAGAGACCCAGTACTTC. Its protein is CASSFGTSGQETQYF. Together with reference TRBV7-8 and TRBJ2-5, the CDR3 gives the full variable domain: GAGVSQSPRYKVAKRGQDVALRCDPISGHVSLFWYQQALGQGPEFLTYFQNEAQLDKSGLPSDRFFAERPEGSVSTLKIQRTQQEDSAVYLCASSFGTSGQETQYFGPGTRLLVL.

This clone was detected only once. The chain is built from TRBV25-1 and TRBJ2-3, with D perhaps TRBD2 (5 bases). The V end lost 8 bases, the J end lost 2 bases, and 11 bases lay between the germline ends. There are 13 residues in the CDR3. Germline lookup yields CDR1 MGHDK and CDR2 SYGVNS. This CDR3 reads CASWTDFTDTQYF. Here the CDR3 DNA reads TGTGCCAGCTGGACTGACTTCACAGATACGCAGTATTTT.

The V gene is TRBV4-2, the J gene TRBJ2-1; TRBD2 matches at 8 bases. This CDR3 region has 16 residues. The germline gives CDR1 LGHNA, CDR2 YNFKEQ. J was trimmed by 5 bases and V by 4 bases; bases with no gene match: 10. The chain's CDR3 is CASSRTGLAGHNEQFF. CDR3 nucleotide sequence: TGTGCCAGCAGCCGAACAGGACTAGCAGGTCACAATGAGCAGTTCTTC.

About this clone: At the DNA level, this CDR3 is encoded by other sequences in the same sample as well. The chain uses TRBV7-3 and TRBJ2-3; TRBD2 aligns across 14 bases. Germline V gene lookup returns CDR1 SGHTA and CDR2 FQGTGA. Trimming removed 4 bases from V and 1 base from J; junction bases left unmatched: 1. The CDR3 covers 16 residues. The CDR3 region is CASSSGLAGGTDTQYF. The CDR3, as DNA: TGTGCCAGCAGCTCGGGACTAGCGGGAGGCACAGATACGCAGTATTTT.

The rearrangement links TRBV6-5 to TRBJ1-2; 7 positions match TRBD1. CDR1 and CDR2 from the germline V gene are MNHEY and SVGAGI. The V and J ends lost 6 bases and 3 bases, in that order; junction bases with no gene match: 7. The CDR3 totals 14 residues. The CDR3 is CASRGAGGHYGYTF. CDR3 coding DNA: TGTGCCAGCAGAGGTGCAGGGGGTCACTATGGCTACACCTTC.

This clone showed up just a few times. The chain joins TRBV5-5 to TRBJ1-1; no clear D gene. Per germline, CDR1 SGHKS and CDR2 YYEKEE (reference sequence). Trimming took off 2 bases at V and 5 bases at J, with 7 bases between the two ends. The CDR3 runs to 12 residues. In DNA, the CDR3 is TGTGCCAGCAGCTTTGCGGGGACTGAAGCTTTCTTT. Encoded protein: CASSFAGTEAFF.

The CDR3 reads CASRMAVGGTEAFF. In DNA form, the CDR3 reads TGTGCCAGCAGAATGGCGGTAGGGGGCACTGAAGCTTTCTTT. The gene calls are TRBV11-2 and TRBJ1-1, with D tentatively TRBD1 (6 bases). V was clipped by 6 bases and J by 4 bases, with 15 bases between them. From germline, CDR1 is SGHAT and CDR2 FQNNGV. The CDR3 sequence is 14 residues long.

The J gene is TRBJ2-7, the V gene TRBV7-2; 9 nucleotides align to TRBD1. The CDR3 spans 15 residues. Germline V gene sequence: CDR1 SGHTA, CDR2 FQGNSA. The ends lost 5 bases at V and 3 bases at J; junction bases unmatched: 8. This CDR3 is CASSQGWGQGYEQYF. CDR3 coding DNA: TGTGCCAGCAGCCAGGGTTGGGGACAGGGCTACGAGCAGTACTTC.